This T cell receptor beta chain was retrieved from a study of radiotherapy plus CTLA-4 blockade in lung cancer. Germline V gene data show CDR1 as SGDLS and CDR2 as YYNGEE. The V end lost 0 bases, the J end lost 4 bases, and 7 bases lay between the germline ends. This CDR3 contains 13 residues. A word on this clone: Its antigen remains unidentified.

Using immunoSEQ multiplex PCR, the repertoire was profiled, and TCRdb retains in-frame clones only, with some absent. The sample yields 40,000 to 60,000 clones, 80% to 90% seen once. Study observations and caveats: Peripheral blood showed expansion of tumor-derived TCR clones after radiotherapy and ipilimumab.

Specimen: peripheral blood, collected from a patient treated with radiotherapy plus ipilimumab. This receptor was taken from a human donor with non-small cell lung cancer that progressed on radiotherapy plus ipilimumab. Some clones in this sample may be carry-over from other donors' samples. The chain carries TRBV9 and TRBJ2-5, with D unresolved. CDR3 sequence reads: CASSVGQSETQYF. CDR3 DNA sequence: TGTGCCAGCAGCGTAGGCCAGTCAGAGACCCAGTACTTC.